Included here is one T cell receptor beta chain sequence, with context. Its antigen remains unidentified. The data derive from a study of T cell repertoires in cytomegalovirus infection. About the study: An indication of both CMV infection and matching HLA type came from public TCR beta signatures.

Findings and limits, study-wide: There were HLA-C-restricted CMV-specific TCR beta clonotypes dominating the ex vivo response. Cumulated frequencies of public TCR beta families served to identify carriers of CMV plus the relevant HLA.

Trimming took off 8 bases at V and 5 bases at J, with 19 bases between the two ends. The CDR3 spans 14 residues. The germline gives CDR1 MNHEY, CDR2 SMNVEV (reference sequence). TCRdb called the reads again in MiXCR, with one record for every CDR3 protein. Here the sample spans under 250,000 distinct CDR3 sequences, 10% to 15% being singletons. The clonotype originates from a human donor in good health (CMV status not recorded). Some clones in this sample may be carry-over from other donors' samples. This chain links TRBV27 with TRBJ2-7; TRBD2 is a possible D gene (6 bases). Sequenced input: PBMCs. For the CDR3, the DNA is TGTGCCAGCCACAGCGGAGGGAGAATCCACGAGCAGTACTTC. Protein product: CASHSGGRIHEQYF.